These 4 T cell receptor beta chains originate from one sample sequenced in a study of T-cell reconstitution after alpha-beta-depleted transplantation in children. The authors prepared the TCRbeta library with unique molecular identifiers. TCRdb reprocessed the PCR reads with MiXCR, giving one entry per CDR3 protein. The repertoire has approximately 400,000 distinct CDR3 sequences, approximately 10% of them found once; the top ten carry approximately 5%. This specimen consisted of PBMCs from the stem cell graft donor, obtained from the stem cell graft. Source of these receptors: a human donor who donated a stem cell graft to a child with acute myeloid leukemia.

This clonotype has more than one count but fewer than ten. The V and J genes are TRBV29-1 and TRBJ2-5; 8 nucleotides agree with TRBD2. Unmatched junction bases numbered 11, after V lost 7 bases and J lost 7 bases. Looked up from germline, CDR1 is SQVTM and CDR2 is ANQGSEA. The CDR3 spans 13 residues. CDR3 protein: CSARTSSGGTQYF. CDR3 sequence (DNA): TGCAGCGCAAGGACTAGCTCGGGGGGGACCCAGTACTTC.

The sample holds many counts of this clonotype. The chain carries TRBV6-1 and TRBJ1-3, with TRBD1 as a possible D gene (5 bases). Germline V gene data show CDR1 as MNHNS and CDR2 as SASEGT. V dropped 6 bases and J dropped 2 bases, with 20 bases sitting between them. The CDR3 has 17 residues. Here the CDR3 reads CASSPILGGTAGNTIYF. CDR3 in DNA: TGTGCCAGCAGCCCCATCCTGGGAGGGACTGCTGGAAACACCATATATTTT.

This clonotype was observed many times. The chain recombines TRBV5-1 with TRBJ1-4, with 9 bases aligning to TRBD1. V shed 5 bases, J shed 5 bases, and the junction held 7 bases outside the gene matches. The CDR3 is 15 residues long. From germline, CDR1 is SGHRS and CDR2 YFSETQ. In nucleotides, the CDR3 is TGCGCCAGCAGGAGGACAGGGGCCATCAATGAAAAACTGTTTTTT. This gives the protein CASRRTGAINEKLFF.

This clonotype has ten or more counts. The V gene is TRBV10-3, the J gene TRBJ2-2; D ambiguous. Germline V gene sequence: CDR1 ENHRY, CDR2 SYGVKD. V lost 10 bases, J lost 2 bases, and 11 bases lay in between. The length of the CDR3 is 13 residues. This chain's CDR3 is CASLGKNTGELFF. The CDR3, as DNA: TGTGCCAGCCTGGGGAAAAACACCGGGGAGCTGTTTTTT.